Detailed here is one T cell receptor (beta chain). As yet, its antigen is unknown. Specified time point: late sampling 161 to 241 days after vaccination in a few convalescent patients. The treatment: approximately nine-day PBMC culture with coronavirus spike peptide pools or control peptides (ViraFEST assay). V lost 0 bases and J 7 bases, leaving 16 bases between the germline ends. Germline assignment: CDR1 SGHRS and CDR2 YFSETQ. This CDR3 is built from 15 residues. The data originate from a study of vaccination and CD4 T cells after COVID-19. Study overall: Four females and six males made up the convalescents, two of whom were Hispanic. Participants were administered two doses of either the BNT162b2 or the mRNA-1273 vaccine. Post-COVID samples had a sampling time that fell a median roughly 92 days after diagnosis (range 35 to 161). Overlapping peptides covering the spike proteins of SARS-CoV-2, HCoV-NL63, HCoV-OC43 and HCoV-229E were added to stimulate cells.

The Oncomine TCR Beta short-read assay was applied to DNA of cultured CD4+ T cells. Each CDR3 protein is one row after TCRdb ran MiXCR on the PCR reads. The sample consists of around 30,000 distinct CDR3 sequences, 35% to 40% of them appearing once. V is TRBV5-1 and J is TRBJ2-5; TRBD2 might be the D (6 bases). The TCR comes from a human donor who had recovered from COVID-19. The sample in question was CD4+ T cells from blood, cultured in vitro, obtained about 7 months after SARS-CoV-2 vaccination. CDR3 residues: CASSLDRGREGTQYF. The CDR3, as DNA: TGCGCCAGCAGCTTGGATCGAGGGCGGGAAGGGACCCAGTACTTC.